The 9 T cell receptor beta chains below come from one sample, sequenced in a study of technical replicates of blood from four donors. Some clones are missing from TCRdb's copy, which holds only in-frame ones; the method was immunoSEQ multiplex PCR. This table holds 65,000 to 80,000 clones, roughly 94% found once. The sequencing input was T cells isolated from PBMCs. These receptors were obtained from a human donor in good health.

The CDR3 sequence is CAWRTGTGSTEAFF. CDR3 in DNA: TGTGCCTGGAGGACCGGGACAGGGTCCACTGAAGCTTTCTTT. V is TRBV30 and J is TRBJ1-1, with 9 bases that match TRBD1. The germline V gene encodes CDR1 GTSNPN and CDR2 SVGIG (reference sequence). The CDR3 is 14 amino acids. V was clipped by 3 bases and J by 4 bases; unmatched bases: 6.

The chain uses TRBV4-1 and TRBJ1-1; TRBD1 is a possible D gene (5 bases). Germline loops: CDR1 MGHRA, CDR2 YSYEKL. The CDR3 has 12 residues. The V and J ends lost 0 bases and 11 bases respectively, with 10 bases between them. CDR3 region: CASSQDLGGAFF. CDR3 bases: TGCGCCAGCAGCCAAGATCTCGGGGGGGCTTTCTTT.

In nucleotides, the CDR3 is TGTGCCAGCAGTGAATTAGCGGGAGGGCGGGGCGGGGAGCTGTTTTTT. Its protein product is CASSELAGGRGGELFF. The chain is built from TRBV6-1 and TRBJ2-2; 11 bases are shared with TRBD2. The germline CDR1 and CDR2 sequences are MNHNS and SASEGT. The V gene end was trimmed by 2 bases and the J gene end by 7 bases; junction bases not matched to a gene: 6. The CDR3 extends over 16 amino acids.

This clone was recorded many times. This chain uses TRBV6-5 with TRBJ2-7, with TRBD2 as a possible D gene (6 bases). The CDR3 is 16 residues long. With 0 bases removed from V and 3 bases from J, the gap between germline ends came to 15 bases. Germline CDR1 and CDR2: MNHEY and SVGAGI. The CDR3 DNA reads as TGTGCCAGCAGTTACTCGATTCGGGACTTCAACTACGAGCAGTACTTC. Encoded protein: CASSYSIRDFNYEQYF.

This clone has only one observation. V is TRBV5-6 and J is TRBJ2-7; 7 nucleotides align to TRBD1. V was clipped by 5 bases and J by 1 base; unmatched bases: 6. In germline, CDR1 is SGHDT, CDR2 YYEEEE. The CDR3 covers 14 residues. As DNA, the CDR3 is TGTGCCAGCAGTTTGACGGACAGGTCCTACGAGCAGTACTTC. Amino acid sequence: CASSLTDRSYEQYF. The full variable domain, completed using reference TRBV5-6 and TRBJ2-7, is DAGVTQSPTHLIKTRGQQVTLRCSPKSGHDTVSWYQQALGQGPQFIFQYYEEEERQRGNFPDRFSGHQFPNYSSELNVNALLLGDSALYLCASSLTDRSYEQYFGPGTRLTVT.

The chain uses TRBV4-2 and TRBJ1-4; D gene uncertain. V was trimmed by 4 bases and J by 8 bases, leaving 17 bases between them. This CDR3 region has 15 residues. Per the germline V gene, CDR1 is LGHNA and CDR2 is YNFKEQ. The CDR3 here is CASSLSSTQREKLFF. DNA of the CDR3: TGTGCCAGCAGCCTGTCTTCCACTCAGCGGGAAAAACTGTTTTTT.

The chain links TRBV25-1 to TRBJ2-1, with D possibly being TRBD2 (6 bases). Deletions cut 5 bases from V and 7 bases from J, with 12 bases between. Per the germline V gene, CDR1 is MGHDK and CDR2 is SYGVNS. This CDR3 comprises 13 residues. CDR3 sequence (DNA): TGTGCCAGCAGTTGGGGGGTTGGAAATGAGCAGTTCTTC. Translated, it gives CASSWGVGNEQFF.

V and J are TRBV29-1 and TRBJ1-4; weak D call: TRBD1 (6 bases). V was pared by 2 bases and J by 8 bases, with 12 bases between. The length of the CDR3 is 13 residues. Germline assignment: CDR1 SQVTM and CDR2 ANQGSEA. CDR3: CSVEWDNKEKLFF. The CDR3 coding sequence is TGCAGCGTTGAATGGGACAACAAAGAAAAACTGTTTTTT. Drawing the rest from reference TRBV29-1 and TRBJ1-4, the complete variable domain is SAVISQKPSRDICQRGTSLTIQCQVDSQVTMMFWYRQQPGQSLTLIATANQGSEATYESGFVIDKFPISRPNLTFSTLTVSNMSPEDSSIYLCSVEWDNKEKLFFGSGTQLSVL.

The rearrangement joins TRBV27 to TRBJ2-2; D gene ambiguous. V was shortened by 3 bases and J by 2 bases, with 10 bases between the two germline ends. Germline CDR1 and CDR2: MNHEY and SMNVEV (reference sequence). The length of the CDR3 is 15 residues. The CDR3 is CASSFTPPNTGELFF. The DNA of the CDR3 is TGTGCCAGCAGTTTTACACCTCCCAACACCGGGGAGCTGTTTTTT.